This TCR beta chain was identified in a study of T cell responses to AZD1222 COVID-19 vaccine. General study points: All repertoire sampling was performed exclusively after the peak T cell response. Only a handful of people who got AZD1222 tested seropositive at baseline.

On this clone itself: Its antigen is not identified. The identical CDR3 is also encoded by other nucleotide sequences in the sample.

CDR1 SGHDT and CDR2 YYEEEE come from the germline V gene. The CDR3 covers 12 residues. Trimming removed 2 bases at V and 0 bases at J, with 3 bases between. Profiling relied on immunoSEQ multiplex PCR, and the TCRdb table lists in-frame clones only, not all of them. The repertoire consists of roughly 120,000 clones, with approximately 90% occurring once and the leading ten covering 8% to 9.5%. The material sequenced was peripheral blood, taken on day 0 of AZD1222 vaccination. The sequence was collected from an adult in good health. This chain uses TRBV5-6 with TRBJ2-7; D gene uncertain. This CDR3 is CASSFGSYEQYF. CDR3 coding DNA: TGTGCCAGCAGCTTTGGCTCCTACGAGCAGTACTTC.